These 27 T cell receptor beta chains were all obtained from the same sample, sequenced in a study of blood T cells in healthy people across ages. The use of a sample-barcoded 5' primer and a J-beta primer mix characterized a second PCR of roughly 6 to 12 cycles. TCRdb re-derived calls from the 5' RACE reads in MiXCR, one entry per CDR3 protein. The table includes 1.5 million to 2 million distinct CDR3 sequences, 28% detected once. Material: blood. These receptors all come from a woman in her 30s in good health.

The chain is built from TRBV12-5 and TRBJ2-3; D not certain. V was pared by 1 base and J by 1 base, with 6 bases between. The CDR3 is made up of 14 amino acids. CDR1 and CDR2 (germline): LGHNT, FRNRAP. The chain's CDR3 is CASGLDIRTDTQYF. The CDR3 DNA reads TGTGCTAGTGGTTTGGACATACGCACAGATACGCAGTATTTT.

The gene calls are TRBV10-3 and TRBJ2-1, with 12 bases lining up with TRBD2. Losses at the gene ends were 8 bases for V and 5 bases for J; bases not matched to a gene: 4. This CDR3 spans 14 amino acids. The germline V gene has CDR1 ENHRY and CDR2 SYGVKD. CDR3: CAIGRLAGDNEQFF. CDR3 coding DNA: TGTGCCATCGGTCGACTAGCGGGAGACAATGAGCAGTTCTTC.

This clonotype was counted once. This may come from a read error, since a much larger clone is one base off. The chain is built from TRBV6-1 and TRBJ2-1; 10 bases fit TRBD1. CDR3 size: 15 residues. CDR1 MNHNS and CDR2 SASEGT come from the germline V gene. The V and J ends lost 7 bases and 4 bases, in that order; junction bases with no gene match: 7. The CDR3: CASTLGQGLYNEQFF. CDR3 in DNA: TGTGCCAGCACCTTGGGACAGGGGTTGTACAATGAGCAGTTCTTC.

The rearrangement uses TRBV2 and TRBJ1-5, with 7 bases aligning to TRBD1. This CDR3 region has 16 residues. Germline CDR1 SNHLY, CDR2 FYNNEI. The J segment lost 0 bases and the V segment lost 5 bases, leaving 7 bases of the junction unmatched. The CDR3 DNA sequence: TGTGCCAGCAGTAACGACGGGACAGCTAGCAATCAGCCCCAGCATTTT. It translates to CASSNDGTASNQPQHF.

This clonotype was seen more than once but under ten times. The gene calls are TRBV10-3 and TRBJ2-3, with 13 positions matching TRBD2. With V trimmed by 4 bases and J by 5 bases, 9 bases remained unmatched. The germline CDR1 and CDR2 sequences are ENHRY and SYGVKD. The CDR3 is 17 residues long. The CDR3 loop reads CAISALLTSGRGDTQYF. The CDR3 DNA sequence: TGTGCCATCAGTGCCCTGCTCACTAGCGGGAGGGGAGATACGCAGTATTTT.

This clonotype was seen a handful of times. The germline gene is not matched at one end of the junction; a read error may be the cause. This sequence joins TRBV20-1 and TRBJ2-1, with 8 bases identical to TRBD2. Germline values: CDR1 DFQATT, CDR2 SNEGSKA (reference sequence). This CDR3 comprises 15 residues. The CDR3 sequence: CGAATTSAGYNEQFF. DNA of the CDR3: TGCGGTGCGGCCACGACTAGCGCTGGCTACAATGAGCAGTTCTTC.

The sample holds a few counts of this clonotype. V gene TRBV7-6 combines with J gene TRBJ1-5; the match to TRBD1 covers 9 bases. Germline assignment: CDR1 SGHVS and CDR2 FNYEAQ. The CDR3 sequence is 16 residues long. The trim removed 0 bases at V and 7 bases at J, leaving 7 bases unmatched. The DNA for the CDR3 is TGTGCCAGCAGCTTAGCGTCACAGGGGGCGGAACAGCCCCAGCATTTT. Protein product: CASSLASQGAEQPQHF.

CDR3 DNA sequence: TGTGCCAGCAGTTACAGGGACTCCGTCTACGAGCAGTACTTC. Protein product: CASSYRDSVYEQYF. This chain connects TRBV6-2 or TRBV6-3 to TRBJ2-7; maybe TRBD2 (6 bases). The V and J ends lost 2 bases and 3 bases respectively, with 11 bases between them. Looked up from germline, CDR1 is MNHEY and CDR2 is SVGEGT. The CDR3 covers 14 residues.

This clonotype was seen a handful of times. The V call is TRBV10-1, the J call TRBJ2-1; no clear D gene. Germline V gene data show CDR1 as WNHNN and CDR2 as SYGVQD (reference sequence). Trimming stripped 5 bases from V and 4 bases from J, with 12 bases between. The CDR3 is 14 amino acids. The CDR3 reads CASSLNLAYNEQFF. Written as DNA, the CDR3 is TGCGCCAGCAGTCTGAATCTGGCTTACAATGAGCAGTTCTTC.

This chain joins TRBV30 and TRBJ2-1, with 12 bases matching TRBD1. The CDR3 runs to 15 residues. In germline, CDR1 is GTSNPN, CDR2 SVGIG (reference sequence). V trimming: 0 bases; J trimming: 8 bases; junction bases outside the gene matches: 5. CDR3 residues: CAWSVGGTGGHEQFF. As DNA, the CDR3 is TGTGCCTGGAGTGTTGGAGGGACAGGGGGCCATGAGCAGTTCTTC.

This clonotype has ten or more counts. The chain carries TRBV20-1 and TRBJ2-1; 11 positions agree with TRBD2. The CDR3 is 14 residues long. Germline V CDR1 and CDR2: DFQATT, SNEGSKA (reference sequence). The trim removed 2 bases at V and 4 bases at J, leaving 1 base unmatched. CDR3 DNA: TGCAGTGCTAGACGACTAGCGGGGTACAATGAGCAGTTCTTC. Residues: CSARRLAGYNEQFF.

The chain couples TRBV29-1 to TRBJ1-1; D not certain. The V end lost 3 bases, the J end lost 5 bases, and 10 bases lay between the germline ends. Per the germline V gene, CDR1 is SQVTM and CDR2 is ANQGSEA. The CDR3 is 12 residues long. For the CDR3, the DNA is TGCAGCGTTGAGGGCGCGGGGACTGAAGCTTTCTTT. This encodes CSVEGAGTEAFF.

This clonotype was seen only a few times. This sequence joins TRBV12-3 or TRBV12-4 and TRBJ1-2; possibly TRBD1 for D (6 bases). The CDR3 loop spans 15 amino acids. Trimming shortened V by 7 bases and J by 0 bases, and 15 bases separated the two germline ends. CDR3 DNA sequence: TGTGCCAGCAAGATTCAGGGGAGGCCTAACTATGGCTACACCTTC. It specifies CASKIQGRPNYGYTF.

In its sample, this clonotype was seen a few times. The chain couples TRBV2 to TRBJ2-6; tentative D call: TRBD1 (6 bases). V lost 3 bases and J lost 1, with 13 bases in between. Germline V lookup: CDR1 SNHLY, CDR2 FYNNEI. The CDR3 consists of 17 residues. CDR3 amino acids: CASSEWGRRSGANVLTF. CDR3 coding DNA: TGTGCCAGCAGTGAGTGGGGGCGTAGATCTGGGGCCAACGTCCTGACTTTC.

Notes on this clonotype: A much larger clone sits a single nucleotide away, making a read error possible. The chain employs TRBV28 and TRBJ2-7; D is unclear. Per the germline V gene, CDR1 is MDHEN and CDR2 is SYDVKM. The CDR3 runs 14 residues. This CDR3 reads CASSLVLSYDEQCF. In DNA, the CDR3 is TGTGCCAGCAGTTTAGTACTGTCTTACGACGAGCAGTGCTTC. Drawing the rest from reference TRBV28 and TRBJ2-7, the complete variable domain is DVKVTQSSRYLVKRTGEKVFLECVQDMDHENMFWYRQDPGLGLRLIYFSYDVKMKEKGDIPEGYSVSREKKERFSLILESASTNQTSMYLCASSLVLSYDEQCFGPGTRLTVT.

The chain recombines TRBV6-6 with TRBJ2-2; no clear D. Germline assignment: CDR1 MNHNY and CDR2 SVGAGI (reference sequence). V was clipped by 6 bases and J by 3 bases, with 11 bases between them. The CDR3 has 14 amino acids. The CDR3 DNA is TGTGCCAGCAGGGCAGAGTTATACACCGGGGAGCTGTTTTTT. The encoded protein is CASRAELYTGELFF.

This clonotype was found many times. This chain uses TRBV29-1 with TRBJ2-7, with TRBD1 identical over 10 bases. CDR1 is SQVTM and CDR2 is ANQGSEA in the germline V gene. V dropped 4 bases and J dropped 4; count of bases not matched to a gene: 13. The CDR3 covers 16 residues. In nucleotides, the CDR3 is TGCAGCGTTGCCCTAGGGGACAGGGGAATTGGATACGAGCAGTACTTC. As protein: CSVALGDRGIGYEQYF.

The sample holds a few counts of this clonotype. The CDR3 is CASSYGIDNDGYTF. For the CDR3, the DNA is TGTGCCAGCAGTTACGGTATTGACAATGATGGCTACACCTTC. This rearrangement joins TRBV6-6 to TRBJ1-2; D is undetermined. Germline CDR1 reads MNHNY; CDR2 reads SVGAGI (reference sequence). Trimming pared 2 bases from V and 6 bases from J, leaving 13 bases between. The CDR3 extends over 14 amino acids.

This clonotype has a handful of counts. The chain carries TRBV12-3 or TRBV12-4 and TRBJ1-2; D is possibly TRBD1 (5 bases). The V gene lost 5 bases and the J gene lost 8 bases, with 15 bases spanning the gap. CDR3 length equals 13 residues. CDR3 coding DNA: TGTGCCAGCAGTCCTACCAGGGTAGACGGCTACACCTTC. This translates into CASSPTRVDGYTF.

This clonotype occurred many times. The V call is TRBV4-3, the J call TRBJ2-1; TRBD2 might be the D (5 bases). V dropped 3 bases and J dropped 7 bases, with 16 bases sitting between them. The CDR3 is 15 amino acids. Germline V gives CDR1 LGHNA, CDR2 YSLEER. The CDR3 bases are TGCGCCAGCAGCCAGAGGGCAGACCGAAGGAATGAGCAGTTCTTC. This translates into CASSQRADRRNEQFF.

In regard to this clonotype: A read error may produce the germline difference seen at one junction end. CDR3: CASKRVRNQGTRYF. CDR3 nucleotide sequence: TGTGCCAGCAAAAGGGTCAGGAACCAAGGGACCCGGTACTTC. The rearrangement uses TRBV6-1 and TRBJ2-5; D possibly uses TRBD1 or TRBD2 (5 bases each). Germline V gene data show CDR1 as MNHNS and CDR2 as SASEGT. The CDR3 has 14 amino acids.

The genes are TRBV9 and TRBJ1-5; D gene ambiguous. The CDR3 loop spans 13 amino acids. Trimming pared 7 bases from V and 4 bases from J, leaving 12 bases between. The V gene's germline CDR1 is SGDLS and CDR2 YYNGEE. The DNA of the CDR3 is TGTGCCAGCGGCGCCGAATTTAATCAGCCCCAGCATTTT. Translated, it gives CASGAEFNQPQHF.

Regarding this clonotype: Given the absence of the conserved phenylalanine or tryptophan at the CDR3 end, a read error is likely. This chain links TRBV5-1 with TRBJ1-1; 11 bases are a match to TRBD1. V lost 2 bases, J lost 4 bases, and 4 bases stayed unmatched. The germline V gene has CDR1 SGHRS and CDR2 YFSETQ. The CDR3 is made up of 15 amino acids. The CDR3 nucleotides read TGCGCCAGCAGCTTTGGACAGGGGGCGGGCACTGAAGCTTTCTTG. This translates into CASSFGQGAGTEAFL.

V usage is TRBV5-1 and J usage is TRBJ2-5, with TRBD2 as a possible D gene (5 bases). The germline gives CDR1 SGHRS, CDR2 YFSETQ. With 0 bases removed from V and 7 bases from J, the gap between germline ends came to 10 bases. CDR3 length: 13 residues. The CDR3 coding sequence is TGCGCCAGCAGCTTGGTGGACCGGGGGACCCAGTACTTC. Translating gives CASSLVDRGTQYF.

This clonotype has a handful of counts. CDR3 coding DNA: TGTGCCACCAGTGACACCGAAGAGACCCAGTACTTC. Amino acid sequence: CATSDTEETQYF. The chain has TRBV24-1 and TRBJ2-5; D not certain. V lost 4 bases to trimming and J lost 3 bases, with 5 bases between them. Germline V gene sequence: CDR1 KGHDR, CDR2 SFDVKD. The CDR3 has 12 amino acids.

The CDR3 DNA reads TGCGCCAGCAGCGTAACAGGGGGCTCGAACTATGGCTACACCTTC. Amino acids: CASSVTGGSNYGYTF. This chain joins TRBV5-1 and TRBJ1-2; 9 nucleotides align to TRBD1. The junction had 6 bases not matched to a gene; V was cut back by 4 bases and J by 2 bases. CDR3 length: 15 residues. Germline V CDR1 and CDR2: SGHRS, YFSETQ.

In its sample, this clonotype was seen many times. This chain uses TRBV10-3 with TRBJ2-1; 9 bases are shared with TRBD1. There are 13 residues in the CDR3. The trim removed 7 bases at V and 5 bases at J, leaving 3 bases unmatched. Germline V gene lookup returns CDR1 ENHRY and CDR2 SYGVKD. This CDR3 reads CAIKRQGDNEQFF. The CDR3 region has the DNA TGTGCCATCAAAAGACAGGGGGACAATGAGCAGTTCTTC.